This TCR beta chain was retrieved from a study of blood T cell repertoires in COVID-19. In the study overall: Some COVID-19 samples were acute and others convalescent; all came from the United States, Italy and Spain. From T cells, B-cell-depleted T cells, or PBMCs came the material, which was cDNA or gDNA.

Generated by immunoSEQ multiplex PCR, the TCRdb table keeps only in-frame clones and is missing some. The top ten hold about 1.8% of the sample, which has 100,000 or so clones, 85% seen once. The CDR3 has 17 amino acids. This chain links TRBV1 with TRBJ2-5; TRBD2 is the table's D call, not checked against the DNA. TRBV1 is labeled a pseudogene. Source material: peripheral blood. The sequence was obtained from a woman in her 70s with active or convalescent COVID-19. This chain's CDR3 is CTSSQDRASGSGETQYF. CDR3 coding DNA: TGCACCAGCAGCCAAGATAGGGCTAGCGGGAGTGGAGAGACCCAGTACTTC.